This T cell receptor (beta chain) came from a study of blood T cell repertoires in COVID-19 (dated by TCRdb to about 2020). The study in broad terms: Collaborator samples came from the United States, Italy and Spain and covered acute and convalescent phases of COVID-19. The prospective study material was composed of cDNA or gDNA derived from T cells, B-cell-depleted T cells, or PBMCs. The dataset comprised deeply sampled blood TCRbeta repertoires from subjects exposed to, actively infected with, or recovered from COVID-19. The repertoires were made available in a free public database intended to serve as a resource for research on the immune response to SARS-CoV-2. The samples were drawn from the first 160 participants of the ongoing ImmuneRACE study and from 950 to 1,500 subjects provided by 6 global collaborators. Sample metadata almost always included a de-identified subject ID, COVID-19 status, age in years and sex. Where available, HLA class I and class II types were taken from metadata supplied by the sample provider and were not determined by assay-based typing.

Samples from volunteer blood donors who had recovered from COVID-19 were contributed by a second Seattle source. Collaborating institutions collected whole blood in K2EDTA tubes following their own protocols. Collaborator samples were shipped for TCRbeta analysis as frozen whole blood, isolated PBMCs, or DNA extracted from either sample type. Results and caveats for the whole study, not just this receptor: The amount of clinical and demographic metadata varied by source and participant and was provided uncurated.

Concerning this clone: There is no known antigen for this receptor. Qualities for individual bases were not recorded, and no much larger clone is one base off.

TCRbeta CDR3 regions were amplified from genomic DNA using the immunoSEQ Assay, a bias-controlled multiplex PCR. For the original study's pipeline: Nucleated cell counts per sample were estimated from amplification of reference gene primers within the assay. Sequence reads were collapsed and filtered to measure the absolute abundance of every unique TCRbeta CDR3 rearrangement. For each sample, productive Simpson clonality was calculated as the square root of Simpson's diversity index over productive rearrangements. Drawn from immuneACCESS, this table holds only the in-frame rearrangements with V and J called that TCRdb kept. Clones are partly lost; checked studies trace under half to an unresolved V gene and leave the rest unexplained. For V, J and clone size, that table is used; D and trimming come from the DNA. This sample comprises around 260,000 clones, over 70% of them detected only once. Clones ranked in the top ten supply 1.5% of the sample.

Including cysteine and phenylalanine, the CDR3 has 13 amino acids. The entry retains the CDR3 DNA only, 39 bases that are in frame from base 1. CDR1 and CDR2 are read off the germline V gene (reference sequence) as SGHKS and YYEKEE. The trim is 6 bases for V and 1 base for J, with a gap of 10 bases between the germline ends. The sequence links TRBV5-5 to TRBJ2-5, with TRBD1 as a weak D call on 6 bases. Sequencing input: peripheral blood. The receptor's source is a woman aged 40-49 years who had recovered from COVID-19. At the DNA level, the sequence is TGTGCCAGCACTGGACAGCCCCAAGAGACCCAGTACTTC. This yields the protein CASTGQPQETQYF.